The 15 T cell receptor beta chains presented below share a single source sample, sequenced in a study of blood T cell repertoires in COVID-19. Method: immunoSEQ multiplex PCR; TCRdb's copy keeps in-frame clones and lacks some. This sample has about 220,000 clones, with about nine tenths found just once. The sample was peripheral blood. These receptors were collected from a young man who had recovered from COVID-19.

The CDR3 DNA is TGTGCCAGCAGCTTAAGTTTTCAGGGGGCCTACAATGAGCAGTTCTTC. Translation gives CASSLSFQGAYNEQFF. The V call is TRBV7-7, the J call TRBJ2-1, with TRBD1 matching over 7 bases. The CDR3 extends over 16 amino acids. Germline V gene data show CDR1 as SSHAT and CDR2 as FNYEAQ (reference sequence). Trimming removed 2 bases from V and 2 bases from J; junction bases left unmatched: 6. Using reference TRBV7-7 and TRBJ2-1 for the parts outside the CDR3, the full variable domain is GAGVSQSPRYKVTKRGQDVTLRCDPISSHATLYWYQQALGQGPEFLTYFNYEAQPDKSGLPSDRFSAERPEGSISTLTIQRTEQRDSAMYRCASSLSFQGAYNEQFFGPGTRLTVL.

CDR3 coding DNA: TGTGCCTCCCAAGACAGGGGCAACTATGGCTACACCTTC. Amino acids: CASQDRGNYGYTF. The chain links TRBV5-5 to TRBJ1-2, with TRBD1 identical over 8 bases. CDR3 length equals 13 residues. CDR1 and CDR2 (germline): SGHKS, YYEKEE (reference sequence). The V segment lost 10 bases and the J segment 2 bases; nucleotides outside the gene matches: 7.

The J gene is TRBJ1-1, the V gene TRBV19; D gene ambiguous. Per germline, CDR1 LNHDA and CDR2 SQIVND (reference sequence). The CDR3 extends over 13 amino acids. The V and J ends lost 5 bases and 2 bases respectively, with 9 bases between them. CDR3 coding DNA: TGTGCCAGTAGTTTGCGGGAAAACACTGAAGCTTTCTTT. It encodes CASSLRENTEAFF. Full variable domain (outside the CDR3, taken from reference TRBV19 and TRBJ1-1): DGGITQSPKYLFRKEGQNVTLSCEQNLNHDAMYWYRQDPGQGLRLIYYSQIVNDFQKGDIAEGYSVSREKKESFPLTVTSAQKNPTAFYLCASSLRENTEAFFGQGTRLTVV.

This clone was recorded only once. The chain links TRBV2 to TRBJ2-1; 10 nucleotides match TRBD1. V was pared by 10 bases and J by 4 bases, with 7 bases of the junction left unmatched. The CDR3 loop spans 14 amino acids. The germline V gene has CDR1 SNHLY and CDR2 FYNNEI. The CDR3 spells CAILRDRGYNEQFF. DNA for the CDR3: TGTGCCATCCTCCGGGACAGGGGTTACAATGAGCAGTTCTTC. The full variable domain, completed using reference TRBV2 and TRBJ2-1, is EPEVTQTPSHQVTQMGQEVILRCVPISNHLYFYWYRQILGQKVEFLVSFYNNEISEKSEIFDDQFSVERPDGSNFTLKIRSTKLEDSAMYFCAILRDRGYNEQFFGPGTRLTVL.

The genes are TRBV7-2 and TRBJ1-2; a weak D match, TRBD1 (5 bases). Germline assignment: CDR1 SGHTA and CDR2 FQGNSA. CDR3 length: 14 amino acids. V lost 5 bases, J lost 8 bases, and 18 bases lay in between. The CDR3 DNA reads TGTGCCAGCAGCCCAGAGTCGACCGGGGGGGGCTACACCTTC. It codes for CASSPESTGGGYTF.

The V gene is TRBV27, the J gene TRBJ2-6; 8 bases are a match to TRBD1. Germline CDR1 is MNHEY and CDR2 is SMNVEV (reference sequence). Trimming took 7 bases from V and 2 from J; bases not matched to a gene: 7. The CDR3 extends over 16 amino acids. The CDR3 nucleotides read TGTGCCAGCATGGACAGGGATCTAGCTGGGGCCAACGTCCTGACTTTC. Protein: CASMDRDLAGANVLTF.

Comments on this clone: Mismatch with germline at one junction end may stem from a read error. The V call is TRBV5-1, the J call TRBJ2-3; 7 nucleotides match TRBD2. The CDR3 runs 15 residues. The germline gives CDR1 SGHRS, CDR2 YFSETQ. The CDR3 loop is CASSPNEGTTGTQYF. In nucleotides, the CDR3 is TGCGCCAGCAGCCCCAATGAAGGGACTACAGGTACGCAGTATTTT. Full variable domain (outside the CDR3, taken from reference TRBV5-1 and TRBJ2-3): KAGVTQTPRYLIKTRGQQVTLSCSPISGHRSVSWYQQTPGQGLQFLFEYFSETQRNKGNFPGRFSGRQFSNSRSEMNVSTLELGDSALYLCASSPNEGTTGTQYFGPGTRLTVL.

V gene TRBV6-5 combines with J gene TRBJ2-3, with D unresolved. The CDR3 runs to 13 residues. Trimming shortened V by 0 bases and J by 4 bases, and 5 bases separated the two germline ends. Germline values: CDR1 MNHEY, CDR2 SVGAGI. Here the CDR3 DNA reads TGTGCCAGCAGTTACTCCCTATCAGATACGCAGTATTTT. Its translation: CASSYSLSDTQYF.

The V call is TRBV2, the J call TRBJ1-6; tentatively, D is TRBD1 (5 bases). Trimming took 10 bases from V and 6 from J, leaving 13 bases between them. The CDR3 spans 13 residues. Germline V gene data show CDR1 as SNHLY and CDR2 as FYNNEI. The CDR3 here is CANKRGINSPLHF. The CDR3 nucleotides are TGTGCCAACAAGCGGGGGATTAATTCACCCCTCCACTTT.

This clone was seen just once. The chain joins TRBV5-1 to TRBJ2-5, with D tentatively TRBD2 (6 bases). There are 14 residues in the CDR3. Germline V lookup: CDR1 SGHRS, CDR2 YFSETQ. The germline V and J ends were trimmed by 4 bases and 5 bases, with 15 bases remaining between them. CDR3 DNA sequence: TGCGCCAGCAGCGCCGCACTAGCATGGGAGACCCAGTACTTC. Amino acid sequence: CASSAALAWETQYF.

The V gene is TRBV5-5, the J gene TRBJ1-6; D is perhaps TRBD1 (5 bases). Germline CDR1 reads SGHKS; CDR2 reads YYEKEE (reference sequence). The CDR3 totals 17 residues. V was shortened by 3 bases and J by 7 bases, with 20 bases between the two germline ends. CDR3 sequence reads: CASSWRTPTARNSPLHF. CDR3 nucleotides: TGTGCCAGCAGCTGGCGGACCCCGACAGCTAGGAATTCACCCCTCCACTTT.

In DNA, the CDR3 is TGTGCCAGCAGCTTAGAGAGAGACAGGGATTGGCAGTACTTC. Protein: CASSLERDRDWQYF. This chain uses TRBV11-2 with TRBJ2-7, with 7 bases fitting TRBD1. This CDR3 region has 14 residues. Per germline, CDR1 SGHAT and CDR2 FQNNGV. Unmatched junction bases numbered 8, after V lost 0 bases and J lost 9 bases.

The chain couples TRBV11-2 to TRBJ1-6, with a weak D call TRBD1 (5 bases). The germline V and J ends were trimmed by 3 bases and 9 bases, with 6 bases remaining between them. There are 12 residues in the CDR3. CDR1 is SGHAT and CDR2 is FQNNGV in the germline V gene. CDR3: CASSLGRSPLHF. The CDR3 bases are TGTGCCAGCAGCTTGGGGCGTTCACCCCTCCACTTT.

CDR3 residues: CASSLLPTPNTGELFF. The CDR3 DNA is TGTGCCAGCAGCCTACTACCGACGCCGAACACCGGGGAGCTGTTTTTT. The chain carries TRBV5-4 and TRBJ2-2, with D unclear. CDR3 size: 16 residues. V was shortened by 4 bases and J by 0 bases, with 13 bases between the two germline ends. Germline lookup yields CDR1 SGHNT and CDR2 YYREEE (reference sequence).

The chain carries TRBV5-8 and TRBJ1-5; 8 bases map to TRBD1. V lost 5 bases and J lost 1; bases outside the gene matches: 5. Germline V gene data show CDR1 as SGHTS and CDR2 as YDEGEE. This CDR3 comprises 15 residues. DNA of the CDR3: TGTGCCAGCAGTCGGACAGGGAGAAGCAATCAGCCCCAGCATTTT. Translation gives CASSRTGRSNQPQHF.